What follows are 3 T cell receptor beta chains derived from one specimen sequenced in a study of cytomegalovirus exposure and HLA in healthy donors (dated by TCRdb to the late 2010s). The library relied on the immunoSEQ multiplex PCR assay. For the multiplex PCR, a mixture combining 60 forward primers for TCR Vbeta segments and 13 reverse primers for TCR Jbeta segments was used. TCRdb provides this immuneACCESS table in a form limited to in-frame rearrangements. Some clones are lacking; in checked studies, under half of them reflect an unresolved V gene, and why the rest are absent is not known. The sample has roughly 89,000 clones on record, about 66% of them singletons. The ten largest account for about 22% of the sample. Source material: PBMCs. Receptor source: a woman aged 50 to 65 in good health and CMV-seropositive.

V is TRBV2 and J is TRBJ1-6; no clear D gene. V dropped 7 bases and J dropped 9 bases, with 7 bases sitting between them. Germline lookup yields CDR1 SNHLY and CDR2 FYNNEI. CDR3 length equals 11 residues. In DNA, the CDR3 is TGTGCCAGCACCACTGGTTCACCCCTCCACTTT. Translating it yields CASTTGSPLHF.

V usage is TRBV29-1 and J usage is TRBJ1-2, with TRBD1 matching 7 bases. Germline loops: CDR1 SQVTM, CDR2 ANQGSEA. This CDR3 spans 13 amino acids. With V trimmed by 7 bases and J by 3 bases, 8 bases remained unmatched. CDR3 nucleotide sequence: TGCAGCGCGGAAGACGACAGGGACTATGGCTACACCTTC. This codes for CSAEDDRDYGYTF.

The chain combines TRBV5-1 with TRBJ2-3; TRBD1 matches 11 bases. The CDR3 spans 20 residues. The germline V gene encodes CDR1 SGHRS and CDR2 YFSETQ. J lost 4 bases, V lost 4 bases, and 20 bases had no gene match. CDR3 DNA sequence: TGCGCCAGCAGCCCCACCATCGGACAGGGGGCGCGTGTAGCCGCAGATACGCAGTATTTT. Its translation: CASSPTIGQGARVAADTQYF.